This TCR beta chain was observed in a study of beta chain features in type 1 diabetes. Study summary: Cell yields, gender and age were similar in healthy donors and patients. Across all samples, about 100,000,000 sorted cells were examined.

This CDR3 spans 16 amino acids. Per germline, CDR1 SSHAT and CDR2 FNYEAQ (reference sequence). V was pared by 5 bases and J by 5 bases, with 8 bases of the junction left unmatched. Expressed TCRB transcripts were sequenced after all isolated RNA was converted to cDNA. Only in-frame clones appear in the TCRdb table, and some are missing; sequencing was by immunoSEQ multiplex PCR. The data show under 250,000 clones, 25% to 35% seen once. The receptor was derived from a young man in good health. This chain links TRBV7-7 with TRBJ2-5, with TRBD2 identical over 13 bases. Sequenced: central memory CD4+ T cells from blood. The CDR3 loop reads CASSAQGLAGRETQYF. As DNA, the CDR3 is TGTGCCAGCAGCGCCCAGGGACTAGCGGGAAGGGAGACCCAGTACTTC.